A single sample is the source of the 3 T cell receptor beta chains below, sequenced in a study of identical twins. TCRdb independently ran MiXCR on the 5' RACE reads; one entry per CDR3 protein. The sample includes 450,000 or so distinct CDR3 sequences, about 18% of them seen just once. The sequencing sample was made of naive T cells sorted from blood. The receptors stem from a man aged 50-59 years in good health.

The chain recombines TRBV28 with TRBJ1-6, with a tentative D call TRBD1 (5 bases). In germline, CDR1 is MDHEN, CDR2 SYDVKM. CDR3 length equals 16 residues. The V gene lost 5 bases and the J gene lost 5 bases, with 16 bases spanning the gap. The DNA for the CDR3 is TGTGCCAGCAGTCCTGACAGTCTTCTTAATAATTCACCCCTCCACTTT. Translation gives CASSPDSLLNNSPLHF. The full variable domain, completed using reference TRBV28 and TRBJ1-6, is DVKVTQSSRYLVKRTGEKVFLECVQDMDHENMFWYRQDPGLGLRLIYFSYDVKMKEKGDIPEGYSVSREKKERFSLILESASTNQTSMYLCASSPDSLLNNSPLHFGNGTRLTVT.

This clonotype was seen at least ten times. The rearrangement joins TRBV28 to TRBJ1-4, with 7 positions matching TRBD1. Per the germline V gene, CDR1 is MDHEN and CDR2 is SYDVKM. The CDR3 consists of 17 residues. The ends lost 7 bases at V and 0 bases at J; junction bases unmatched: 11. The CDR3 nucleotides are TGTGCCAGCACCCCGCAGGGGGAAGTTCCAACTAATGAAAAACTGTTTTTT. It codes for CASTPQGEVPTNEKLFF.

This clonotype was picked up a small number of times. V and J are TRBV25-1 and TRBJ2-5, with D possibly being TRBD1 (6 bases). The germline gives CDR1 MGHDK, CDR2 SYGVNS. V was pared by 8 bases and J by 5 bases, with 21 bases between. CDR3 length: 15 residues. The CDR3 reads CASASNRDTTETQYF. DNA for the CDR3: TGTGCCAGCGCTTCTAACCGGGACACCACGGAGACCCAGTACTTC.